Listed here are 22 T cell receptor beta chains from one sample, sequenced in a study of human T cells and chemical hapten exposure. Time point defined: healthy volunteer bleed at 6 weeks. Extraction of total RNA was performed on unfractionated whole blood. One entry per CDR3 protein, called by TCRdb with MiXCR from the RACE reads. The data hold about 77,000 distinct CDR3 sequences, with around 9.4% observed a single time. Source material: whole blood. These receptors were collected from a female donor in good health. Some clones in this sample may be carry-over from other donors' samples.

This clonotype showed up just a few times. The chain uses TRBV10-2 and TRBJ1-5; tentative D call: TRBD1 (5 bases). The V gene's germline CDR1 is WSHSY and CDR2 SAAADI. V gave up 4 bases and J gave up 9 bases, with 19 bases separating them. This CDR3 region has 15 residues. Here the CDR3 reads CASSGEGTGLRPQHF. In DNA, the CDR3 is TGCGCCAGCAGTGGGGAAGGGACGGGCCTTCGGCCCCAGCATTTT.

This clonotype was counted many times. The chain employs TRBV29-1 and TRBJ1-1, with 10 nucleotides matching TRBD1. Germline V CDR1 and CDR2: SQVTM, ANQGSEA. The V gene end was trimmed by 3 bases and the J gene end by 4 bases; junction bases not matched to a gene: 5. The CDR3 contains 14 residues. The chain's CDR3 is CSVEGTGAVTEAFF. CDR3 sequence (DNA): TGCAGCGTTGAGGGGACAGGGGCGGTCACTGAAGCTTTCTTT.

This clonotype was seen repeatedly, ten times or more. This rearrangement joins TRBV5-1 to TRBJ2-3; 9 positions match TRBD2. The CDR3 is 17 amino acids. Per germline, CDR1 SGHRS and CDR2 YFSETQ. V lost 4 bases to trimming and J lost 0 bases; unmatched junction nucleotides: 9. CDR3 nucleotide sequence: TGCGCCAGCAGCCCTTACCTTAGCGGGGGTAGCACAGATACGCAGTATTTT. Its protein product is CASSPYLSGGSTDTQYF.

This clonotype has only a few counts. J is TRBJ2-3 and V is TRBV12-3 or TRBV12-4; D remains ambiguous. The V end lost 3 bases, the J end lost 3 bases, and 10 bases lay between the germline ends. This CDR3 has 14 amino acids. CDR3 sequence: CASSFIGRTDTQYF. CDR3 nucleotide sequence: TGTGCCAGCAGTTTCATCGGGCGGACAGATACGCAGTATTTT.

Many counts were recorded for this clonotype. The CDR3 loop reads CASSGDRATEAFF. The DNA for the CDR3 is TGTGCCAGCAGTGGGGACAGGGCCACTGAAGCTTTCTTT. The V gene is TRBV6-1, the J gene TRBJ1-1, with 9 bases matching TRBD1. V shed 4 bases and J 4 bases; nucleotides not matched to a gene: 1. The CDR3 consists of 13 residues. In germline, CDR1 is MNHNS, CDR2 SASEGT.

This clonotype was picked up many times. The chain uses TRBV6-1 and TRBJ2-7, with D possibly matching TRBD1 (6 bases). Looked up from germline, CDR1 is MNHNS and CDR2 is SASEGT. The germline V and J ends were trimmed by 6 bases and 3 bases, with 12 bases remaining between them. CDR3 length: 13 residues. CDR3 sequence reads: CASSWDTNYEQYF. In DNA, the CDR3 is TGTGCCAGCAGCTGGGACACCAACTACGAGCAGTACTTC.

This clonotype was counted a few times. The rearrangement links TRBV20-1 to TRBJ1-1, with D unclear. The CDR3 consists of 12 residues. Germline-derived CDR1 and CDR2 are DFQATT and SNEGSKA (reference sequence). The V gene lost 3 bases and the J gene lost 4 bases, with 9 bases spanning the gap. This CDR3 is CSASHIGTEAFF. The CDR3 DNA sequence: TGCAGTGCTAGTCATATCGGCACTGAAGCTTTCTTT.

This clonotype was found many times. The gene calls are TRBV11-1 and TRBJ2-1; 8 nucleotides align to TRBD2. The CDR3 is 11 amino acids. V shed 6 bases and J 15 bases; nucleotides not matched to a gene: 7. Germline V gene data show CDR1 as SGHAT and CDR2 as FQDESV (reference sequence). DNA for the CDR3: TGTGCCAGCAGTTATCGGGGGGGCAGGTTCTTC. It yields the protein CASSYRGGRFF.

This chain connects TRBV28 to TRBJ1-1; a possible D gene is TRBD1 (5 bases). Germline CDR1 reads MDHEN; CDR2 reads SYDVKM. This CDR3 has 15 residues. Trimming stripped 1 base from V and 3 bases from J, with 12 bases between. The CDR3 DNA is TGTGCCAGCAGTTTATCGGGGCCGGGGGACACTGAAGCTTTCTTT. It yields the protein CASSLSGPGDTEAFF. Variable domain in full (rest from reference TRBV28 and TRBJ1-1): DVKVTQSSRYLVKRTGEKVFLECVQDMDHENMFWYRQDPGLGLRLIYFSYDVKMKEKGDIPEGYSVSREKKERFSLILESASTNQTSMYLCASSLSGPGDTEAFFGQGTRLTVV.

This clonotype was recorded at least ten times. The CDR3 sequence is CASSQGLGIGEKLFF. As DNA, the CDR3 is TGTGCCAGCAGCCAAGGTCTGGGTATAGGCGAAAAACTGTTTTTT. The chain couples TRBV3-1 to TRBJ1-4; D gene uncertain. Trimming removed 1 base at V and 8 bases at J, with 14 bases between. Germline CDR1 and CDR2: LGHDT and YNNKEL (reference sequence). This CDR3 is 15 amino acids long.

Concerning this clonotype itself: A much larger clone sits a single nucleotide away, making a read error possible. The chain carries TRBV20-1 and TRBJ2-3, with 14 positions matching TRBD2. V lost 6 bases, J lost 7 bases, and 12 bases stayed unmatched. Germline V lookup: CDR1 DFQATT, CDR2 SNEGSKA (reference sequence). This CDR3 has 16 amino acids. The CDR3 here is CSAEGLAGATSNTQYF. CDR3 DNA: TGCAGTGCCGAGGGACTAGCGGGGGCTACCTCGAATACGCAGTATTTT.

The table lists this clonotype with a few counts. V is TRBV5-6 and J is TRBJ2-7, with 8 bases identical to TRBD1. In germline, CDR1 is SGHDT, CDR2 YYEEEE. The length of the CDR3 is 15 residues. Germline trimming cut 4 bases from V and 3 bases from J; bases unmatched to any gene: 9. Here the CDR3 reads CASSIPGTGFYEQYF. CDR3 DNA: TGTGCCAGCAGCATTCCCGGGACAGGTTTCTACGAGCAGTACTTC.

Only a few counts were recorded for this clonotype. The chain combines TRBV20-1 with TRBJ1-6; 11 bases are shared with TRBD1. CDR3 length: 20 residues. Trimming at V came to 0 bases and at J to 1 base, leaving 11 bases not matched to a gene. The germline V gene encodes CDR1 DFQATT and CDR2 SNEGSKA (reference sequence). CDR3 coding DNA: TGCAGTGCTAGAGATCCTCGGACAGGGGGCCAGTCGTCCTATAATTCACCCCTCCACTTT. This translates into CSARDPRTGGQSSYNSPLHF.

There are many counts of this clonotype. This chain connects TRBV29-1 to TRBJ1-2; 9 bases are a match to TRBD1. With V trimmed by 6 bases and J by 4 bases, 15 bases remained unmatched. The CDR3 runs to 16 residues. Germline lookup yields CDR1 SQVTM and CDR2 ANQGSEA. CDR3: CSVSMTQGAGSYGYTF. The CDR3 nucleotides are TGCAGCGTCTCTATGACACAGGGGGCTGGTTCCTATGGCTACACCTTC.

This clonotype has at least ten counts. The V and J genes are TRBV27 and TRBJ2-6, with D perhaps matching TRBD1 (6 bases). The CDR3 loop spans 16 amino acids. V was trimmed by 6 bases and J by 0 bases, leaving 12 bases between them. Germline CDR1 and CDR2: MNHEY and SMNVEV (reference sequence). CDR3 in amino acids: CASRGGQSSGANVLTF. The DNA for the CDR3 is TGTGCCAGCAGGGGCGGACAGAGCTCTGGGGCCAACGTCCTGACTTTC.

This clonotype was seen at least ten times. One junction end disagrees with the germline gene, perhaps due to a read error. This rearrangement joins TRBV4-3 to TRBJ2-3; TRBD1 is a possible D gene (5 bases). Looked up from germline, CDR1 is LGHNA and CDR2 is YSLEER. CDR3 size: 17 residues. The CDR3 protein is CASSQVLGATSTDTQYF. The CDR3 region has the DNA TGTGCCAGCAGCCAAGTCCTTGGGGCTACTAGCACAGATACGCAGTATTTT.

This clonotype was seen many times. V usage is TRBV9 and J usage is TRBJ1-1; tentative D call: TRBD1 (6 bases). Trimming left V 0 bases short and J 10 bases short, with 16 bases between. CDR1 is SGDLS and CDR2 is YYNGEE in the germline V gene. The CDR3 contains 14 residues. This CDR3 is CASSVDLGGRRAFF. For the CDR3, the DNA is TGTGCCAGCAGCGTAGACCTGGGGGGGCGGCGAGCTTTCTTT. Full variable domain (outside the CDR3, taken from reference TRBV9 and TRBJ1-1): DSGVTQTPKHLITATGQRVTLRCSPRSGDLSVYWYQQSLDQGLQFLIQYYNGEERAKGNILERFSAQQFPDLHSELNLSSLELGDSALYFCASSVDLGGRRAFFGQGTRLTVV.

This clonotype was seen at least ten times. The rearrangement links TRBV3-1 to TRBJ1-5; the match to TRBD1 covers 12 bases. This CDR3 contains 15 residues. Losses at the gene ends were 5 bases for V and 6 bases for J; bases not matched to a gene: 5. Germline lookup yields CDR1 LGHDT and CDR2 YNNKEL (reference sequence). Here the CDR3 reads CASSSGQGAGQPQHF. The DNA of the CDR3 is TGTGCCAGCAGCTCGGGACAGGGGGCTGGTCAGCCCCAGCATTTT.

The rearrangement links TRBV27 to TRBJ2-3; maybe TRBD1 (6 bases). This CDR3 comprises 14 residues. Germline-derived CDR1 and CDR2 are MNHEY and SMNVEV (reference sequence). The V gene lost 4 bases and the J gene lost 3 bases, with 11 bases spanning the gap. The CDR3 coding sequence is TGTGCCAGCAGTTCGTGGGGGCTTACAGATACGCAGTATTTT. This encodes CASSSWGLTDTQYF.

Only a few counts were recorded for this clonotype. The chain's CDR3 is CASSQDPRDPGNTIYF. In DNA form, the CDR3 reads TGCGCCAGCAGCCAAGATCCCCGAGACCCTGGAAACACCATATATTTT. The rearrangement joins TRBV4-3 to TRBJ1-3; D remains unclear. V lost 0 bases, J lost 2 bases, and 11 bases lay in between. CDR3 length: 16 amino acids. The germline gives CDR1 LGHNA, CDR2 YSLEER.

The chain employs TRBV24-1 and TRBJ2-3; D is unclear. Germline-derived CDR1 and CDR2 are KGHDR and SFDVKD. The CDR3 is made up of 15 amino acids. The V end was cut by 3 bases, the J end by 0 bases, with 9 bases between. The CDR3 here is CATSDATVSTDTQYF. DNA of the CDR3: TGTGCCACCAGTGATGCGACGGTTAGCACAGATACGCAGTATTTT.

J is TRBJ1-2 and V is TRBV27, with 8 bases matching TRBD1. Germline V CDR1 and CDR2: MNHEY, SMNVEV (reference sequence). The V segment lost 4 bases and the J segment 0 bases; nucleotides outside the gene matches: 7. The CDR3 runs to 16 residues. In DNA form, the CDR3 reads TGTGCCAGCAGTTCGACAGGGGCCCGAGCTAACTATGGCTACACCTTC. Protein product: CASSSTGARANYGYTF.